This T cell receptor (beta chain) was found in a study of T cells in Graves' hyperthyroidism and ophthalmopathy. Points from the study as a whole: Blood shared most expanded thyroid clonotypes above 0.001.

Researchers amplified the TCR beta CDR3 regions from RNA transcripts. First-round RT-PCR targeting the TCR CDR3 was performed with the HTBI primer set. TCRdb re-derived calls from the multiplex PCR reads in MiXCR, one entry per CDR3 protein. The repertoire consists of 400,000 to 600,000 distinct CDR3 sequences, with around 21% occurring once and the leading ten covering about 25%. As to this clonotype: Antigen specificity is unknown.

J lost 1 base, V lost 0 bases, and 10 bases had no gene match. The CDR3 extends over 19 amino acids. This clonotype originated in a man aged 18 to 29 with Graves' hyperthyroidism. Source material: blood. The rearrangement joins TRBV6-7 to TRBJ2-4; the match to TRBD1 covers 9 bases. TRBV6-7 is classed as an ORF, of uncertain function. This CDR3 is CASSYSNPDRGRAKNIQYF. The CDR3 region has the DNA TGTGCCAGCAGTTACTCGAACCCGGACAGGGGACGGGCCAAAAACATTCAGTACTTC.